This T cell receptor (beta chain) was found in a study of T-cell memory formation after mild COVID-19. Study-wide points: Memory from before infection featured some responding clones, which suggests cross-reactive memory joined. Mainly in CM and EM were contracting CD4+ clones; CD8+ were in EMRA.

TCRdb used MiXCR to reprocess the 5' RACE reads, holding one entry per CDR3 protein. The sample holds 200,000 to 300,000 distinct CDR3 sequences, 15% to 20% seen once. Points on this clonotype: Its antigen is undetermined.

CDR1 is MNHNS, CDR2 SASEGT, per germline. V was pared by 4 bases and J by 1 base, with 2 bases of the junction left unmatched. The CDR3 has 14 amino acids. What was sequenced was PBMCs or a T cell subset sorted from them (not recorded which). The chain couples TRBV6-1 to TRBJ2-7, with TRBD1 matching over 9 bases. This TCR derives from a man younger than 30 who had mild COVID-19 (a few samples of this study predate the infection). Cell type and time point are not known. Here the CDR3 reads CASSGTGVSYEQYF. The DNA for the CDR3 is TGTGCCAGCAGTGGGACAGGGGTTTCCTACGAGCAGTACTTC.